The 7 T cell receptor beta chains presented below share a single source sample, sequenced in a study of blood T cell repertoires in COVID-19. Data came from immunoSEQ multiplex PCR; TCRdb stores just in-frame clones and leaves some out. The data hold some 190,000 clones, with roughly 80% observed a single time. The sequencing input was peripheral blood. These TCRs come from a woman aged 80 or over with COVID-19, enrolled during active disease.

The CDR3 DNA follows: TGTGCCAGCTCATCGGACAGTTCCTATGGCTACACCTTC. Its translation is CASSSDSSYGYTF. The rearrangement joins TRBV18 to TRBJ1-2, with D possibly TRBD1 on 6 matching bases. CDR3 size: 13 residues. Trimming took off 5 bases at V and 4 bases at J, with 11 bases between the two ends. Germline loops: CDR1 KGHSH, CDR2 LQKENI. The full variable domain, in which reference TRBV18 and TRBJ1-2 provide the parts outside the CDR3, is NAGVMQNPRHLVRRRGQEARLRCSPMKGHSHVYWYRQLPEEGLKFMVYLQKENIIDESGMPKERFSAEFPKEGPSILRIQQVVRGDSAAYFCASSSDSSYGYTFGSGTRLTVV.

The V and J genes are TRBV9 and TRBJ1-1; 12 nucleotides align to TRBD1. CDR1 is SGDLS, CDR2 YYNGEE, per germline. Trimming removed 3 bases from V and 7 bases from J; junction bases left unmatched: 16. The CDR3 runs 18 residues. The DNA for the CDR3 is TGTGCCAGCAGCGAGTCCCCTTCTCGGGGACAGGGGGCGAGTGAAGCTTTCTTT. This encodes CASSESPSRGQGASEAFF.

The chain joins TRBV29-1 to TRBJ2-7, with 10 bases that match TRBD1. The CDR3 is 15 amino acids. Germline lookup yields CDR1 SQVTM and CDR2 ANQGSEA. V lost 6 bases, J lost 1 base, and 9 bases stayed unmatched. This chain's CDR3 is CSVTPGDRGSYEQYF. The CDR3 DNA follows: TGCAGCGTCACGCCGGGGGACAGGGGTTCCTACGAGCAGTACTTC.

The chain employs TRBV9 and TRBJ1-1, with TRBD1 identical over 7 bases. The ends lost 2 bases at V and 2 bases at J; junction bases unmatched: 9. This CDR3 has 16 amino acids. The V gene's germline CDR1 is SGDLS and CDR2 YYNGEE. The CDR3 coding sequence is TGTGCCAGCAGCGTGGGGACAGCTCCGTCAAACACTGAAGCTTTCTTT. This encodes CASSVGTAPSNTEAFF.

The V gene is TRBV7-6, the J gene TRBJ2-7, with 12 bases that match TRBD2. This CDR3 has 15 residues. In germline, CDR1 is SGHVS, CDR2 FNYEAQ. The V gene end was trimmed by 3 bases and the J gene end by 4 bases; junction bases not matched to a gene: 4. Here the CDR3 DNA reads TGTGCCAGCAGCTTGGAGACTAGCGGGGGATACGAGCAGTACTTC. Its translation is CASSLETSGGYEQYF.

The chain combines TRBV19 with TRBJ1-5, with 9 bases fitting TRBD1. With V trimmed by 6 bases and J by 5 bases, 5 bases remained unmatched. There are 14 residues in the CDR3. Germline V gives CDR1 LNHDA, CDR2 SQIVND (reference sequence). CDR3 nucleotides: TGTGCCAGTAGAGTACAGGGGGCCCATCAGCCCCAGCATTTT. It encodes CASRVQGAHQPQHF.

V and J are TRBV4-2 and TRBJ1-4; 9 nucleotides agree with TRBD1. The length of the CDR3 is 15 residues. Per the germline V gene, CDR1 is LGHNA and CDR2 is YNFKEQ. V gave up 4 bases and J gave up 5 bases; unmatched junction bases: 5. CDR3 region: CASSLGTGPNEKLFF. The CDR3 nucleotides read TGTGCCAGCAGCCTTGGGACAGGGCCAAATGAAAAACTGTTTTTT.